The 11 T cell receptor beta chains below all came from one sample that was sequenced in a study of CD8 T cells in Susac syndrome (dated by TCRdb to between 2018 and 2020). The method was the immunoSEQ multiplex PCR assay. RNA was extracted using the RNeasy kit, and roughly 0.5 to 1 microgram was reverse transcribed with random hexamers. TCRdb passed the public sequencing reads through fastp at Q25 and MiXCR, retaining productive beta sequences. Rows are unified per CDR3 protein, each entry keeping the most common DNA and genes. The sample contains under 350,000 distinct CDR3 sequences, roughly nine tenths of them found a single time. The ten top clones hold approximately 0.065% of the sample. Sequences were obtained from CD4+ T cells from PBMCs. The receptors originated from a human donor with multiple sclerosis.

The rearrangement uses TRBV6-2 or TRBV6-3 and TRBJ1-5; 8 bases map to TRBD1. The CDR3 extends over 17 amino acids. J lost 3 bases, V lost 0 bases, and 7 bases had no gene match. The V gene's germline CDR1 is MNHEY and CDR2 SVGEGT. CDR3 loop: CASSYSKGTGLNQPQHF. The DNA for the CDR3 is TGTGCCAGCAGTTACTCGAAGGGGACAGGCCTCAATCAGCCCCAGCATTTT.

This rearrangement joins TRBV6-5 to TRBJ2-7; 9 bases fit TRBD2. The germline V gene has CDR1 MNHEY and CDR2 SVGAGI. The CDR3 sequence is 14 residues long. V shed 6 bases, J shed 3 bases, and the junction held 6 bases outside the gene matches. CDR3 DNA: TGTGCCAGCAGGCGGCGGGAGGGAATCTACGAGCAGTACTTC. This gives the protein CASRRREGIYEQYF.

The rearrangement joins TRBV5-4 to TRBJ2-1; TRBD2 is a possible D gene (5 bases). V was trimmed by 4 bases and J by 7 bases, leaving 18 bases between them. The V gene's germline CDR1 is SGHNT and CDR2 YYREEE (reference sequence). This CDR3 comprises 15 residues. The CDR3 loop is CASSIRTGEGNEQFF. CDR3 DNA: TGTGCCAGCAGCATACGGACTGGAGAGGGAAATGAGCAGTTCTTC. The complete variable domain, with remaining parts taken from reference TRBV5-4 and TRBJ2-1, reads ETGVTQSPTHLIKTRGQQVTLRCSSQSGHNTVSWYQQALGQGPQFIFQYYREEENGRGNFPPRFSGLQFPNYSSELNVNALELDDSALYLCASSIRTGEGNEQFFGPGTRLTVL.

The rearrangement uses TRBV20-1 and TRBJ2-7; D ambiguous. The CDR3 is 11 amino acids. V was pared by 2 bases and J by 6 bases, with 8 bases between. Per germline, CDR1 DFQATT and CDR2 SNEGSKA (reference sequence). The CDR3 protein is CSARMMTEQYF. CDR3 DNA: TGCAGTGCTAGAATGATGACCGAGCAGTACTTC.

The gene calls are TRBV12-3 or TRBV12-4 and TRBJ2-7, with TRBD1 matching 7 bases. V trimming: 6 bases; J trimming: 3 bases; junction bases outside the gene matches: 8. This CDR3 is built from 14 residues. CDR3: CASRQTGRVYEQYF. CDR3 DNA: TGTGCCAGCAGACAGACAGGGCGAGTCTACGAGCAGTACTTC.

The chain employs TRBV4-1 and TRBJ2-5; 9 bases line up with TRBD2. V lost 1 base, J lost 5 bases, and 14 bases stayed unmatched. Germline V gene lookup returns CDR1 MGHRA and CDR2 YSYEKL. This CDR3 comprises 18 residues. This CDR3 is CASSQGILSSGEYETQYF. The DNA for the CDR3 is TGCGCCAGCAGCCAAGGGATCCTTTCTAGCGGGGAGTATGAGACCCAGTACTTC.

The chain couples TRBV6-5 to TRBJ2-1; 7 bases line up with TRBD1. Germline V gene sequence: CDR1 MNHEY, CDR2 SVGAGI. Unmatched junction bases numbered 8, after V lost 7 bases and J lost 2 bases. This CDR3 has 15 amino acids. The CDR3 protein is CASTTRDSTYNEQFF. The CDR3 region has the DNA TGTGCCAGCACCACGAGGGACAGTACCTACAATGAGCAGTTCTTC.

This chain joins TRBV7-8 and TRBJ2-1; 8 bases fit TRBD2. V lost 1 base and J lost 0; bases outside the gene matches: 14. Germline CDR1 is SGHVS and CDR2 is FQNEAQ. The length of the CDR3 is 20 residues. The CDR3: CASSLVLFWGSGDSYNEQFF. The DNA of the CDR3 is TGTGCCAGCAGCTTAGTATTGTTTTGGGGTAGCGGGGACTCCTACAATGAGCAGTTCTTC.

This chain joins TRBV7-8 and TRBJ2-2; D is possibly TRBD1 (6 bases). Germline V gene lookup returns CDR1 SGHVS and CDR2 FQNEAQ. This CDR3 is 17 amino acids long. The V gene lost 6 bases and the J gene lost 2 bases, with 19 bases spanning the gap. The DNA of the CDR3 is TGTGCCAGCAGTTCATCTCCCGGGACACAAAACACCGGGGAGCTGTTTTTT. This translates into CASSSSPGTQNTGELFF.

The chain employs TRBV11-2 and TRBJ2-1; 7 nucleotides agree with TRBD2. There are 16 residues in the CDR3. Germline CDR1 is SGHAT and CDR2 is FQNNGV. J gave up 3 bases and V 4 bases, and 9 bases lay outside the gene matches. The CDR3 coding sequence is TGTGCCAGCAGCTCCGGGGGGTTAGGAAGCTACAATGAGCAGTTCTTC. It is translated as CASSSGGLGSYNEQFF. The variable domain in full, completed from reference TRBV11-2 and TRBJ2-1, reads EAGVAQSPRYKIIEKRQSVAFWCNPISGHATLYWYQQILGQGPKLLIQFQNNGVVDDSQLPKDRFSAERLKGVDSTLKIQPAKLEDSAVYLCASSSGGLGSYNEQFFGPGTRLTVL.

This chain joins TRBV29-1 and TRBJ1-2; TRBD1 aligns across 7 bases. This CDR3 region has 12 residues. The germline V gene encodes CDR1 SQVTM and CDR2 ANQGSEA. The junction had 1 base not matched to a gene; V was cut back by 4 bases and J by 2 bases. In DNA form, the CDR3 reads TGCAGCGTTGTGGGACAGAACTATGGCTACACCTTC. The encoded protein is CSVVGQNYGYTF.